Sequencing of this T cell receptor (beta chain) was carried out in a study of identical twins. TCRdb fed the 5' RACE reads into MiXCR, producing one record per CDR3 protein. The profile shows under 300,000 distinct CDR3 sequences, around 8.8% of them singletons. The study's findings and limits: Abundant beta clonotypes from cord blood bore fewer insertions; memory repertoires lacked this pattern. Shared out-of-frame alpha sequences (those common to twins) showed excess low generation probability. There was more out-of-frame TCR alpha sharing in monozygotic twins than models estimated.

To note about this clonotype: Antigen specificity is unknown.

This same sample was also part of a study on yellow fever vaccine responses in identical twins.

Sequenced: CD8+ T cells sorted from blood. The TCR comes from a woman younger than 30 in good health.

The CDR3 DNA is TGCGCCAGCAGCCCACAGACGGCTAGCGCCTATGGCTACACCTTC. This gives the protein CASSPQTASAYGYTF. J is TRBJ1-2 and V is TRBV4-3, with unresolved D. This CDR3 is built from 15 residues. CDR1 is LGHNA and CDR2 is YSLEER in the germline V gene. V lost 4 bases, J lost 4 bases, and 16 bases lay in between.